This T cell receptor beta chain comes out of a study of PD-1 blockade in classical Hodgkin lymphoma. Broader study findings: Before treatment, TCR diversity in newly diagnosed patients was reportedly lower than in healthy donors. Undefined causes, possibly disease activity or prior therapy, underlie the repertoire differences.

Documented time point: newly diagnosed, previously untreated cHL patient sample. Using magnetic negative selection, the CD4+ T cells were separated out of thawed PBMCs. The authors used newly diagnosed, untreated classical Hodgkin lymphoma PBMCs as comparison. Trimming stripped 8 bases from V and 2 bases from J, with 17 bases between. This CDR3 region has 15 residues. Germline CDR1 MNHEY, CDR2 SMNVEV (reference sequence). The method was immunoSEQ multiplex PCR; TCRdb's version includes in-frame clones alone and lacks a portion of them. The sample records tens of thousands of clones, around 89% being singletons. About this clone: Its antigen is not known.

V usage is TRBV27 and J usage is TRBJ2-3, with D uncertain. The sequence derives from a human donor with classical Hodgkin lymphoma. Sequences were obtained from CD4+ T cells from blood. CDR3 DNA sequence: TGTGCCAGCCAGATGTTCGGTATTACCACAGATACGCAGTATTTT. Encoded protein: CASQMFGITTDTQYF.